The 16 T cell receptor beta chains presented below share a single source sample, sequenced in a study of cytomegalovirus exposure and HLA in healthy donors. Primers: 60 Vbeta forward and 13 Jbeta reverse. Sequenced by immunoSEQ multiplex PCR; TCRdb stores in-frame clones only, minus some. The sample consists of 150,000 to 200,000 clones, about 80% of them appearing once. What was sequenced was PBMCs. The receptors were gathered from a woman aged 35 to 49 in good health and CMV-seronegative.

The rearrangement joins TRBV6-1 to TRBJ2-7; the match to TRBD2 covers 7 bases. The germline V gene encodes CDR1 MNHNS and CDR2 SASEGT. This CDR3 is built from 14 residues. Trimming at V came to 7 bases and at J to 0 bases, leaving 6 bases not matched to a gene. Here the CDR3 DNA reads TGTGCCAGCACCTTGGGGGGGAGCTCCTACGAGCAGTACGTC. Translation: CASTLGGSSYEQYV.

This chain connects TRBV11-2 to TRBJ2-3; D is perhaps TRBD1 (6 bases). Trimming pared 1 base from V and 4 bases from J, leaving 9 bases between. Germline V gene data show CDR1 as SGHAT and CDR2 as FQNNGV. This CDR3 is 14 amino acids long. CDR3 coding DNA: TGTGCCAGCAGCTTAGCCAGGGGCGCAGATACGCAGTATTTT. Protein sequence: CASSLARGADTQYF.

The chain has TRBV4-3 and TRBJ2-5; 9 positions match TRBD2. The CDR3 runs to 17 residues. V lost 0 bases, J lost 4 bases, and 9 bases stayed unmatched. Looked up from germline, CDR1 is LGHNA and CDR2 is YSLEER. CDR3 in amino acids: CASSQEGGGRAGETQYF. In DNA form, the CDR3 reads TGCGCCAGCAGCCAAGAAGGGGGCGGGAGGGCCGGAGAGACCCAGTACTTC.

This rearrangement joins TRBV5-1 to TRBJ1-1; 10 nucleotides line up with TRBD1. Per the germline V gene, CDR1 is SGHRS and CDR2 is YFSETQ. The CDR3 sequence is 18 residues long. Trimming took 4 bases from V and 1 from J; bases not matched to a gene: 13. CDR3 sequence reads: CASSPGRGQGFTNTEAFF. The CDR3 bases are TGCGCCAGCAGCCCCGGACGGGGACAGGGGTTCACGAACACTGAAGCTTTCTTT.

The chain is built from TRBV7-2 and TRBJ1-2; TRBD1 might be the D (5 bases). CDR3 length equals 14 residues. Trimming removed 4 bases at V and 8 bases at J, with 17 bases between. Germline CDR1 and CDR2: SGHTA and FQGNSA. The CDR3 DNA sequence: TGTGCCAGCAGCTACTCTGGGGCGTTTCAGGGCTACACCTTC. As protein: CASSYSGAFQGYTF.

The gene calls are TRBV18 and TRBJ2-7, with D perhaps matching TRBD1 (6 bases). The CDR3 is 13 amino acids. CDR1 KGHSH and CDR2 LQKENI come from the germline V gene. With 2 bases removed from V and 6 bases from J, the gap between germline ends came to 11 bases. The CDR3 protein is CASSPSGDGEQYV. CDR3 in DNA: TGTGCCAGCTCACCATCAGGGGATGGCGAGCAGTACGTC.

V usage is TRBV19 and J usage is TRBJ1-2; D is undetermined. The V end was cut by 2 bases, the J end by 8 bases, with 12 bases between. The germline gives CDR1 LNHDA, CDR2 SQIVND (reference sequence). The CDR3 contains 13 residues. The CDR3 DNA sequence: TGTGCCAGTAGTATACAGGTTTTCGAAGGCTACACCTTC. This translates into CASSIQVFEGYTF.

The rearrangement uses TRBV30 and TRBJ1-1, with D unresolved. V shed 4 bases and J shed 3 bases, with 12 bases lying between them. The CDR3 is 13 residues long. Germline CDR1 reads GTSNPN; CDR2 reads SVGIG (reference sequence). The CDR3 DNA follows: TGTGCCTGGAATCTTCGGGGAGACACTGAAGCTTTCTTT. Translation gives CAWNLRGDTEAFF.

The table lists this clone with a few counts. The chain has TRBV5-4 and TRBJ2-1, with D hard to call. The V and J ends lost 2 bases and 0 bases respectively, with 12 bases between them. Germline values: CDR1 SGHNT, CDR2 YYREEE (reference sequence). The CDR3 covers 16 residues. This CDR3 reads CASSLQRRDSYNEQFF. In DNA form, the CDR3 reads TGTGCCAGCAGCTTACAGAGAAGAGACTCCTACAATGAGCAGTTCTTC.

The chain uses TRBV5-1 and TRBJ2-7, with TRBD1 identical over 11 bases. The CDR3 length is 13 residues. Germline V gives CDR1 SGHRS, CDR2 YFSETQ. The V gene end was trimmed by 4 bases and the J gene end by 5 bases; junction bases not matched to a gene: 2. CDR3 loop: CASSGGQGDEQYV. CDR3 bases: TGCGCCAGCAGCGGGGGACAGGGGGACGAGCAGTACGTC.

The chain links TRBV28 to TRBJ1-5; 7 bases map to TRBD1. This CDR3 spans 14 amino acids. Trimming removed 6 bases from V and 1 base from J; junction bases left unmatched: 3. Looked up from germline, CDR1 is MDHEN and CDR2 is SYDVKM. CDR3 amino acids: CASSAGGSNQPQHF. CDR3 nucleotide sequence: TGTGCCAGCAGCGCAGGGGGGAGCAATCAGCCCCAGCATTTT.

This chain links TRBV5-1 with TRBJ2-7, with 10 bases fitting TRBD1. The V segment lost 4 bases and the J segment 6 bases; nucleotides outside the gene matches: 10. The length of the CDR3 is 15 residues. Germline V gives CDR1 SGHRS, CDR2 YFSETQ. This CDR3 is CASSPMTGGAGEQYF. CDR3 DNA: TGCGCCAGCAGCCCCATGACAGGGGGCGCGGGCGAGCAGTACTTC.

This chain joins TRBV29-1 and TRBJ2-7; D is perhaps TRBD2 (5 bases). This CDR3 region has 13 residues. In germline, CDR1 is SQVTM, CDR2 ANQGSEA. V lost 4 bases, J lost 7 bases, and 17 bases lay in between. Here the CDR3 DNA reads TGCAGCGTTGGTTCGTCGGGCAGGACTGAGCAGTACTTC. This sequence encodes CSVGSSGRTEQYF.

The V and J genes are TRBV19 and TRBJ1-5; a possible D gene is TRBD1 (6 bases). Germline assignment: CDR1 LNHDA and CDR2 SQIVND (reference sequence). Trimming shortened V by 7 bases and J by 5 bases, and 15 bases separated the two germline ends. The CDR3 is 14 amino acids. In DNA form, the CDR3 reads TGTGCCAGTACCTTTAGAGGGGGGGATCAGCCCCAGCATTTT. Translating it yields CASTFRGGDQPQHF.

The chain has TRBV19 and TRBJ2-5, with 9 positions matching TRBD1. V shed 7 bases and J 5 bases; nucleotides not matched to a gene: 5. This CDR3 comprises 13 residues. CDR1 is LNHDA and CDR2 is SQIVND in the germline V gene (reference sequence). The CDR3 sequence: CASKIQGAETQYF. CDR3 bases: TGTGCCAGTAAGATACAGGGGGCGGAGACCCAGTACTTC.

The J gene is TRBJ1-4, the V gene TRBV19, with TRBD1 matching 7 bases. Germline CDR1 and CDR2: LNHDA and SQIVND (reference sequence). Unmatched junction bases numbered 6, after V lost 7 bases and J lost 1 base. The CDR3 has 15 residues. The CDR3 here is CASTDDRVTNEKLFF. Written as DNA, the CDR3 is TGTGCCAGTACCGATGACAGGGTAACTAATGAAAAACTGTTTTTT.